This paragraph reports one T cell receptor beta chain. Its antigen is currently unknown. This CDR3 region has 14 residues. Germline CDR1 is SGHTA and CDR2 is FQGNSA. V was clipped by 7 bases and J by 5 bases; unmatched bases: 8. This table comes from immunoSEQ multiplex PCR, and its TCRdb copy is limited to in-frame clones, with some not included. In the table there are tens of thousands of clones, 70% to 90% of which are singletons. The sample belongs to a study of OX40 agonist ivuxolimab in advanced cancers. Study context: Every 2 weeks, patients received ivuxolimab intravenously, dosed at 0.01 to 10 mg/kg. Study-wide results and limits: The average count of expanded clones was higher among CD8+ T cells than among CD4+. The investigators did not determine what antigen specificity the expanded peripheral T cells had.

The sample consisted of CD4+ or CD8+ T cells sorted from blood, taken in a trial of the OX40 agonist ivuxolimab. The gene calls are TRBV7-2 and TRBJ2-1; 7 positions agree with TRBD2. The source of this sequence is an adult with an advanced solid tumor such as melanoma, head and neck, liver or kidney cancer. The CDR3 region is CASTVGRGNNEQFF. The CDR3 DNA follows: TGTGCCAGCACCGTGGGGCGGGGGAACAATGAGCAGTTCTTC.